The 3 T cell receptor beta chains below come from one sample, sequenced in a study of shared clonotypes between healthy human individuals. The repertoire was sequenced with immunoSEQ multiplex PCR; TCRdb's copy has only in-frame clones and lacks some. The sample has about 340,000 clones; roughly 80% are singletons. Sequenced input: memory CD4+ T cells sorted from blood. The subset: CD45RA-negative fraction. These receptors were collected from a man aged 30 to 45 in good health.

The chain uses TRBV10-3 and TRBJ2-7, with TRBD1 matching over 9 bases. V shed 3 bases and J 4 bases; nucleotides not matched to a gene: 19. Per germline, CDR1 ENHRY and CDR2 SYGVKD. The CDR3 contains 19 residues. The CDR3 reads CAISETLGKTGGNPYEQYF. The CDR3 DNA follows: TGTGCCATCAGTGAAACCTTGGGGAAGACAGGGGGGAATCCTTACGAGCAGTACTTC.

The chain is built from TRBV6-5 and TRBJ2-3, with TRBD2 matching 8 bases. Looked up from germline, CDR1 is MNHEY and CDR2 is SVGAGI. The J segment lost 7 bases and the V segment lost 2 bases, leaving 11 bases of the junction unmatched. The CDR3 loop spans 16 amino acids. The CDR3 loop reads CASSYNQLADRYTQYF. CDR3 DNA sequence: TGTGCCAGCAGTTACAATCAACTAGCGGACCGGTATACGCAGTATTTT.

This chain connects TRBV27 to TRBJ2-1, with TRBD2 identical over 8 bases. J lost 7 bases, V lost 0 bases, and 8 bases had no gene match. The V gene's germline CDR1 is MNHEY and CDR2 SMNVEV (reference sequence). The CDR3 contains 16 residues. CDR3 residues: CASSLSLVAGKNEQFF. The CDR3 region has the DNA TGTGCCAGCAGTTTATCTCTGGTAGCGGGGAAGAATGAGCAGTTCTTC.